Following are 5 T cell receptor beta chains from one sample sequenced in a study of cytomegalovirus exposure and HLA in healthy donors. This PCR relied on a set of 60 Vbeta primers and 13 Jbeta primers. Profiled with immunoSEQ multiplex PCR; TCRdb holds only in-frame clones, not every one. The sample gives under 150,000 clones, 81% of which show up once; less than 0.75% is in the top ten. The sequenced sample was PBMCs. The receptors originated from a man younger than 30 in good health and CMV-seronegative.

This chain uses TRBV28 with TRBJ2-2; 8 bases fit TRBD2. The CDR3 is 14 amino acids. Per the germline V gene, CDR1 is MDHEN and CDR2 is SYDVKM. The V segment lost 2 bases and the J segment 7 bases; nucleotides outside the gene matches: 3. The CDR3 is CASSLSGGGGELFF. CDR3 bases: TGTGCCAGCAGTTTAAGCGGGGGTGGCGGGGAGCTGTTTTTT.

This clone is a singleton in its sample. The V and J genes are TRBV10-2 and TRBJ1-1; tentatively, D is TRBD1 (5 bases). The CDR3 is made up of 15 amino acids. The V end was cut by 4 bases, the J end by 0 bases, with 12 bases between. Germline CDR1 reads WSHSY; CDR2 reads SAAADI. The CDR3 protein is CASSGSGGMNTEAFF. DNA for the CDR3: TGCGCCAGCAGTGGGTCGGGGGGAATGAACACTGAAGCTTTCTTT.

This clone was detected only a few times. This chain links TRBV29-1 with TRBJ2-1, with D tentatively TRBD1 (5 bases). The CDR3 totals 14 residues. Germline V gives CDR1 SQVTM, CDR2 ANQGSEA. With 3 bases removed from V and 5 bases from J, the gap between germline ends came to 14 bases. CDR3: CSVDQARAHNEQFF. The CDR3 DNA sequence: TGCAGCGTTGATCAGGCCAGGGCCCACAATGAGCAGTTCTTC.

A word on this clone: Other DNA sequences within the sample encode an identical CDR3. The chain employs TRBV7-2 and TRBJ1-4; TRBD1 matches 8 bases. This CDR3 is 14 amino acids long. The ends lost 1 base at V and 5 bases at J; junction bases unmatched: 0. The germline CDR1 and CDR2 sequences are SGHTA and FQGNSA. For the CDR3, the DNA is TGTGCCAGCAGCTTAGGACAGGGGAATGAAAAACTGTTTTTT. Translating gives CASSLGQGNEKLFF.

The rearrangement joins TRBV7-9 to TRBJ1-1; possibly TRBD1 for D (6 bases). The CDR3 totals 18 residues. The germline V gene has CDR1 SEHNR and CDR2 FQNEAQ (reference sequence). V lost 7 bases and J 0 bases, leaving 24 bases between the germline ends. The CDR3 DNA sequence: TGTGCCAGCAATACCCCGGGAGGACAGTTAATTATGAACACTGAAGCTTTCTTT. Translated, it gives CASNTPGGQLIMNTEAFF.